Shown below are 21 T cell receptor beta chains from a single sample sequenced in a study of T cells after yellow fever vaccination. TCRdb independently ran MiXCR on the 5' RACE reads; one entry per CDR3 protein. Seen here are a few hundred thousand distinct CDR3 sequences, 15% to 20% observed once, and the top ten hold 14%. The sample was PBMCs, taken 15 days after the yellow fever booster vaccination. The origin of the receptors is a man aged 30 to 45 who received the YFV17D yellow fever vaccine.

The CDR3 region has the DNA TGTGCCAGCAGTTACGCGGGACAGGGGGCTGGAAACACCATATATTTT. It codes for CASSYAGQGAGNTIYF. The rearrangement uses TRBV6-5 and TRBJ1-3; 11 nucleotides align to TRBD1. Germline values: CDR1 MNHEY, CDR2 SVGAGI. The ends lost 2 bases at V and 2 bases at J; junction bases unmatched: 2. There are 16 residues in the CDR3.

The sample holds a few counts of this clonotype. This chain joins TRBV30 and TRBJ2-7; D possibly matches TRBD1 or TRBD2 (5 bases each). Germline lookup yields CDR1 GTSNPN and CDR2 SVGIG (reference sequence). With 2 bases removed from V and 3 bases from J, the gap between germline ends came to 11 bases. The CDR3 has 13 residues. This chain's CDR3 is CAWSRGLDYEQYF. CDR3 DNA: TGTGCCTGGAGTCGGGGCTTGGACTACGAGCAGTACTTC.

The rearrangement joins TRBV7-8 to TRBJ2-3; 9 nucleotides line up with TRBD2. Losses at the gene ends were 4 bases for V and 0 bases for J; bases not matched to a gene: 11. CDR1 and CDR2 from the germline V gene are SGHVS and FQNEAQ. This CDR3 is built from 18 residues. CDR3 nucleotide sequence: TGTGCCAGCAGCTCCGTCCCGGGACTAGCACATAGCACAGATACGCAGTATTTT. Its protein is CASSSVPGLAHSTDTQYF.

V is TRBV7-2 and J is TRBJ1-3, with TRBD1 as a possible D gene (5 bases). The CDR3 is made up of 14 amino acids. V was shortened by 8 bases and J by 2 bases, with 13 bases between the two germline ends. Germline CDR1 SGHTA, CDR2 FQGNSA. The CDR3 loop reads CASRRGAAGNTIYF. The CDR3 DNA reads TGTGCCAGCCGGCGAGGGGCCGCTGGAAACACCATATATTTT. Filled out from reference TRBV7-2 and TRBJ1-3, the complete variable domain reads GAGVSQSPSNKVTEKGKDVELRCDPISGHTALYWYRQSLGQGLEFLIYFQGNSAPDKSGLPSDRFSAERTGGSVSTLTIQRTQQEDSAVYLCASRRGAAGNTIYFGEGSWLTVV.

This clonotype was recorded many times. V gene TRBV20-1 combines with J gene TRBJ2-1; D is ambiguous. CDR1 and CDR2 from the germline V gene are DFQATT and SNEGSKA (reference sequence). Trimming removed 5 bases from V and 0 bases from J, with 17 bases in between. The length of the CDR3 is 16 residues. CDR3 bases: TGCAGTGCTCCTACCTACTCGTCCCTCTCCTACAATGAGCAGTTCTTC. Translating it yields CSAPTYSSLSYNEQFF.

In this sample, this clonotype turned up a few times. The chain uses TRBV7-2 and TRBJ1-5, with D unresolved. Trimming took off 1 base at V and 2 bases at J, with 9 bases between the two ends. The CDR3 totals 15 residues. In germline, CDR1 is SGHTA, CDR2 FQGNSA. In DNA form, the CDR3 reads TGTGCCAGCAGCTTAGGAGGGAACGGCAATCAGCCCCAGCATTTT. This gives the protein CASSLGGNGNQPQHF. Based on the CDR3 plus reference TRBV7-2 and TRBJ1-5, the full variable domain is GAGVSQSPSNKVTEKGKDVELRCDPISGHTALYWYRQSLGQGLEFLIYFQGNSAPDKSGLPSDRFSAERTGGSVSTLTIQRTQQEDSAVYLCASSLGGNGNQPQHFGDGTRLSIL.

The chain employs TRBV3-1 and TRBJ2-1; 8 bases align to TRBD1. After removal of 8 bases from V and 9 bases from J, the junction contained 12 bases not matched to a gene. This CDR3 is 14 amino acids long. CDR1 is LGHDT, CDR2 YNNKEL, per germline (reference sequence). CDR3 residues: CASANRGKLGEQFF. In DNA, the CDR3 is TGTGCCAGCGCAAACAGGGGGAAGTTAGGTGAGCAGTTCTTC.

The chain's CDR3 is CSAAGLAGTNTGELFF. The CDR3 region has the DNA TGCAGTGCCGCGGGACTAGCGGGGACGAACACCGGGGAGCTGTTTTTT. The chain is built from TRBV20-1 and TRBJ2-2; 13 positions match TRBD2. This CDR3 contains 16 residues. V trimming: 6 bases; J trimming: 0 bases; junction bases outside the gene matches: 4. The germline V gene encodes CDR1 DFQATT and CDR2 SNEGSKA (reference sequence).

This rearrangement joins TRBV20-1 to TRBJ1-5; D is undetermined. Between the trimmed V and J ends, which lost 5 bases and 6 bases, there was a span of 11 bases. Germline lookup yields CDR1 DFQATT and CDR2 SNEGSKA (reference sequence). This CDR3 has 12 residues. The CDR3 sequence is CSASDRAQPQHF. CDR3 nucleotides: TGCAGTGCTTCGGACCGGGCTCAGCCCCAGCATTTT.

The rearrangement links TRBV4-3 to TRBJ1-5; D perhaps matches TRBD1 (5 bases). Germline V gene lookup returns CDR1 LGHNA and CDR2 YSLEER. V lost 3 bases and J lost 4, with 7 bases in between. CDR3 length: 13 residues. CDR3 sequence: CASSQGENQPQHF. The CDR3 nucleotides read TGCGCCAGCAGCCAGGGGGAAAATCAGCCCCAGCATTTT.

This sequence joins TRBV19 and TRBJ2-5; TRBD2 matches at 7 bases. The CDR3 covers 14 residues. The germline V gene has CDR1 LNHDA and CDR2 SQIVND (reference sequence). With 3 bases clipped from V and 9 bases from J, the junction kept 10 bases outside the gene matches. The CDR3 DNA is TGTGCCAGTAGTATTAGTGGCGGGAGCAAGGCCCAGTACTTC. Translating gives CASSISGGSKAQYF.

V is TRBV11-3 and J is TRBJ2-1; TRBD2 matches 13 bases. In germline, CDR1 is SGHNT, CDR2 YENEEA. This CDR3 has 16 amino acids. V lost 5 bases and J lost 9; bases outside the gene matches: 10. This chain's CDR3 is CASSPDGLAGAVEQFF. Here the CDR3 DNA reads TGTGCCAGCAGCCCAGACGGACTAGCGGGAGCAGTTGAGCAGTTCTTC.

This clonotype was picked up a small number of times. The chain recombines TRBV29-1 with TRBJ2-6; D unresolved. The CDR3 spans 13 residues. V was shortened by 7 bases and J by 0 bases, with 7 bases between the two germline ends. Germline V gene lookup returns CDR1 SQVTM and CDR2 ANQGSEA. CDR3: CSGQSSGANVLTF. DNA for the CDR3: TGCAGCGGGCAGTCCTCTGGGGCCAACGTCCTGACTTTC.

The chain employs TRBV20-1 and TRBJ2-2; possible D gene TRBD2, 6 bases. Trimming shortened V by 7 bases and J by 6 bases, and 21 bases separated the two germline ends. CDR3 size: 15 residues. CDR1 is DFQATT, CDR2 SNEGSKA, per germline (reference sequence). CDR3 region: CSVLTTAGFAGELFF. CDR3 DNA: TGCAGTGTTCTGACTACGGCGGGATTTGCCGGGGAGCTGTTTTTT.

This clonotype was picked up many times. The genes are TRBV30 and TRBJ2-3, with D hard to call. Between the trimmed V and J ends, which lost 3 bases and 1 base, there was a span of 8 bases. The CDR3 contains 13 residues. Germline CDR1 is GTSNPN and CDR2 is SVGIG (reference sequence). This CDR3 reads CAWRGDGTDTQYF. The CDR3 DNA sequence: TGTGCCTGGAGAGGAGATGGCACAGATACGCAGTATTTT.

This chain's CDR3 is CASSPIGGGRETQYF. CDR3 coding DNA: TGTGCCAGCAGTCCCATCGGGGGGGGTCGAGAGACCCAGTACTTC. The rearrangement uses TRBV28 and TRBJ2-5, with 8 nucleotides matching TRBD2. CDR1 MDHEN and CDR2 SYDVKM come from the germline V gene. CDR3 length equals 15 residues. Trimming cost V 5 bases and J 4 bases; bases outside gene matches: 9.

CDR3 sequence (DNA): TGTGCCATCAGTGCTTCGGACACTCACACCGGGGAGCTGTTTTTT. Amino acid sequence: CAISASDTHTGELFF. The chain links TRBV10-3 to TRBJ2-2; D possibly corresponds to TRBD1 (5 bases). The V gene lost 4 bases and the J gene lost 3 bases, with 12 bases spanning the gap. The CDR3 length is 15 residues. Per germline, CDR1 ENHRY and CDR2 SYGVKD.

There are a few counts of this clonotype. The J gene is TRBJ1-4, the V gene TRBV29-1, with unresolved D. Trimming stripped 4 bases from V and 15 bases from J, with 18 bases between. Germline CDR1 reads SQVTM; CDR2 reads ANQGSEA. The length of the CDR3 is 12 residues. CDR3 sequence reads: CSVAVGEKRVFF. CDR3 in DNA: TGCAGCGTTGCGGTGGGAGAAAAAAGGGTGTTTTTT.

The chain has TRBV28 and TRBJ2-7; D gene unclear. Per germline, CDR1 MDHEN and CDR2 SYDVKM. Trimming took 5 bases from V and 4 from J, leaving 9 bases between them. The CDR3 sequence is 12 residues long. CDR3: CASSGWVYEQYF. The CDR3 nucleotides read TGTGCCAGCAGTGGATGGGTTTACGAGCAGTACTTC. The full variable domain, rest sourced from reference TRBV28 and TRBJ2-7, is DVKVTQSSRYLVKRTGEKVFLECVQDMDHENMFWYRQDPGLGLRLIYFSYDVKMKEKGDIPEGYSVSREKKERFSLILESASTNQTSMYLCASSGWVYEQYFGPGTRLTVT.

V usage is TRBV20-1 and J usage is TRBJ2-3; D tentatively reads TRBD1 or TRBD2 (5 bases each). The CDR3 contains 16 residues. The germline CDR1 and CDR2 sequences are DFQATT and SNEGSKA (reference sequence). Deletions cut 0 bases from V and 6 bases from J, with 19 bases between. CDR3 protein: CSARDTTAGALDTQYF. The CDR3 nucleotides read TGCAGTGCTAGAGATACTACAGCCGGGGCTTTGGATACGCAGTATTTT.

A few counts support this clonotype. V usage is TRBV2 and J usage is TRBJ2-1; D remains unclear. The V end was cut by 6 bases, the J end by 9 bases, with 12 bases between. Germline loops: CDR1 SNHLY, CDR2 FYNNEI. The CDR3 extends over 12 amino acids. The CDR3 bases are TGTGCCAGCAGCCCAAGTTTTGGTGAGCAGTTCTTC. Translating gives CASSPSFGEQFF.